This is a list of T cell receptor beta chains from one sample in a study of Ad26.COV2.S vaccination and SARS-CoV-2 variants. Libraries were prepared by immunoSEQ multiplex PCR; TCRdb keeps only in-frame clonotypes and omits some of them. This table has around 450,000 clones, 89% appearing once. This specimen consisted of peripheral blood, obtained in a trial of Ad26.COV2.S vaccine versus placebo. Receptors were obtained from a person between 18 and 65 years old who received the Ad26.COV2.S COVID-19 vaccine or a placebo. CDR3s include the opening cysteine and the closing phenylalanine or tryptophan. The D gene is left open where the match is weak. Size values are once, few and many counts, or a class for expanded clones, and some rows have none.

V,J,D,size,DNA,CDR3
TRBV5-8,TRBJ2-2,TRBD2,.,TGTGCCAGCAGCTTGGGGGAGCGGGAGACTATCGGGGAGCTGTTTTTT,CASSLGERETIGELFF
TRBV20-1,TRBJ1-5,.,.,TGCAGTGCTAGTGAGGGGTACGCTTTTTATCAGCCCCAGCATTTT,CSASEGYAFYQPQHF
TRBV4-1,TRBJ2-7,TRBD1,few,TGCGCCAGCAGCCGGTACAAGGGACAGCTACCTGAACAGCAGTACTTC,CASSRYKGQLPEQQYF
TRBV6-5,TRBJ1-5,.,.,TGTGCCAGCAGTTACCGGACCGGTCAGCCCCAGCATTTT,CASSYRTGQPQHF
TRBV7-2,TRBJ2-5,TRBD1,once,TGTGCCAGCAGCTCTCCCCCGGGACAGGGGGAGACCCAGTACTTC,CASSSPPGQGETQYF
TRBV15,TRBJ1-5,.,.,TGTGCCACCAGCAGAGACCCCGTTACTCAGCCCCAGCATTTT,CATSRDPVTQPQHF
TRBV7-9,TRBJ2-3,.,.,TGTGCCAGCAGCCGGGGGGCGGGAACTCGCACAGATACGCAGTATTTT,CASSRGAGTRTDTQYF
TRBV5-4,TRBJ2-2,.,few,TGTGCCAGCAGCACACTTGCCGGGGAGCTGTTTTTT,CASSTLAGELFF
TRBV6-2/TRBV6-3,TRBJ1-5,.,once,TGTGCCAGCAGTTACTTTCGGCAAAGCAATCAGCCCCAGCATTTT,CASSYFRQSNQPQHF
TRBV5-1,TRBJ1-6,TRBD1,.,TGCGCCAGCAGCTTAGACAGGGTCCGGGGTTCACCCCTCCACTTT,CASSLDRVRGSPLHF
TRBV7-2,TRBJ2-1,.,.,TGTGCCAGCAGCTTATTCGGGGGGCTGAAGATTGAGCAGTTCTTC,CASSLFGGLKIEQFF
TRBV20-1,TRBJ2-3,.,.,TGCAGTGCTAGTCCGGGCCTACCGCAGTATTTT,CSASPGLPQYF
TRBV5-1,TRBJ1-4,TRBD1,.,TGCGCCAGCAGCTTGATCGGACAGGGGAGTGAAAAACTGTTTTTT,CASSLIGQGSEKLFF
TRBV7-9,TRBJ2-2,TRBD2,.,TGTGCCAGCAGCTCCTCGGGACTATCGAACACCGGGGAGCTGTTTTTT,CASSSSGLSNTGELFF
TRBV30,TRBJ1-1,.,.,TGTGCCTGGAGTGCCTTAAACACTGAAGCTTTCTTT,CAWSALNTEAFF
TRBV7-9,TRBJ1-1,.,.,TGTGCCAGCAGCTTATGGCCGGAGTTAGAAGCTTTCTTT,CASSLWPELEAFF
TRBV5-1,TRBJ2-3,TRBD2,.,TGCGCCAGCAGCTTAAGGCGGGAGGGGCCAAGCACAGATACGCAGTATTTT,CASSLRREGPSTDTQYF
TRBV9,TRBJ1-6,.,.,TGTGCCAGCAGCGTAGGCCCCAGGCAGACCTATAATTCACCCCTCCACTTT,CASSVGPRQTYNSPLHF
TRBV4-1,TRBJ2-5,TRBD2,few,TGCGCCAGCAGCCAAAAAGCGGGAGAAGAGACCCAGTACTTC,CASSQKAGEETQYF
TRBV24-1,TRBJ2-6,TRBD2,.,TGTGCCACCAGTGATTTTCCTCGGGGGGGCCTCGGGGCCAACGTCCTGACTTTC,CATSDFPRGGLGANVLTF
TRBV29-1,TRBJ2-1,.,.,TGCAGCGTTGAAGATCTCCCCCTTTCTCGGAATGAGCAGTTCTTC,CSVEDLPLSRNEQFF
TRBV5-1,TRBJ1-2,.,few,TGCGCCAGCAGCTTGGCAAGGCAGGGCTATGGCTACACCTTC,CASSLARQGYGYTF
TRBV10-3,TRBJ1-2,.,once,TGTGCCATCAGTCAGGGGCCGGGATTATATGGCTACACCTTC,CAISQGPGLYGYTF
TRBV5-5,TRBJ2-3,.,.,TGTGCCAGCAGATTTGTCCCGGTTAGCACAGATACGCAGTATTTT,CASRFVPVSTDTQYF
TRBV7-2,TRBJ2-6,.,.,TGTGCCAGCAGCTTAATCCGGTCGGGCTCTGGGGCCAACGTCCTGACTTTC,CASSLIRSGSGANVLTF
TRBV7-2,TRBJ1-6,.,.,TGTGCCAGCAGCTTAGCCCCTGATGCGGCAGAAAGCTTT,CASSLAPDAAESF
TRBV9,TRBJ2-2,TRBD2,.,TGTGCCAGCACTCGGCGGGCGGGAGGGCCCACCGGGGAGCTGTTTTTT,CASTRRAGGPTGELFF
TRBV5-1,TRBJ2-5,.,.,TGCGCCAGCAGGGAGGGACATGAAGGCCAAGAGACCCAGTACTTC,CASREGHEGQETQYF
TRBV5-1,TRBJ2-1,.,.,TGCGCCAGCAGCTTGGAGGGGGAATCCTACAATGAGCAGTTCTTC,CASSLEGESYNEQFF
TRBV6-5,TRBJ1-2,.,once,TGTGCCAGCAGCGTTGACAGTTTCGGGGGCTACACCTTC,CASSVDSFGGYTF
TRBV9,TRBJ2-1,TRBD2,.,TGTGCCAGCAGCGTAGCCCTCGCTAGCGGGTCCTACAATGAGCAGTTCTTC,CASSVALASGSYNEQFF
TRBV18,TRBJ1-1,.,.,TGTGCCAGCTCACCGAGTTTGGGGGGCAACACTGAAGCTTTCTTT,CASSPSLGGNTEAFF
TRBV10-3,TRBJ2-5,.,once,TGTGCCATCAGTGAGTCTGGGGAGGCCCAGTACTTC,CAISESGEAQYF
TRBV9,TRBJ2-7,TRBD1,once,TGTGCCAGCAGCGTAGGACCCTCAGGGGGCTCCTACGAGCAGTACTTC,CASSVGPSGGSYEQYF
TRBV7-9,TRBJ2-3,TRBD2,.,TGTGCCAGCACTAAGGCGGGGGGCACAGATACGCAGTATTTT,CASTKAGGTDTQYF
TRBV19,TRBJ1-5,.,.,TGTGCCAGTAGTCCCTCCCGGGACACAAATCAGCCCCAGCATTTT,CASSPSRDTNQPQHF
TRBV9,TRBJ2-1,.,once,TGTGCCAGCAGCCCGCGGAGTAGCTTCTACAATGAGCAGTTCTTC,CASSPRSSFYNEQFF
TRBV10-3,TRBJ2-3,.,.,TGTGCCATCAGTGAGTCCTTAGCGGAGAGCACAGATACGCAGTATTTT,CAISESLAESTDTQYF
TRBV29-1,TRBJ2-7,TRBD2,.,TGCAGCGTTGGGGTGTTCCGGCTTCGGGGAGGGAACGAGCAGTACTTC,CSVGVFRLRGGNEQYF
TRBV30,TRBJ1-1,.,.,TGTGCCTGGAGTGTATCCGTATGGACTGAAGCTTTCTTT,CAWSVSVWTEAFF
TRBV28,TRBJ1-5,.,.,TGTGCCAGCAGTTTATCGCGCGGGGGGGGGAAAAAGCCCCAGCATTTT,CASSLSRGGGKKPQHF
TRBV30,TRBJ1-2,.,.,TGTGCCTGGTCGTACGGGGTCTATGGCTACACCTTC,CAWSYGVYGYTF